Presented here are 4 T cell receptor beta chains from one specimen sequenced in a study of vaccination effects on CD4 cells after COVID-19. Their recognized antigens are unknown. CD4+ T cell isolation took place after 10 days of culture. The table came from immunoSEQ multiplex PCR; TCRdb's copy has only in-frame clones and leaves some out. The sample contains more than 50,000 clones, roughly 80% of which appear only once. Sequencing was performed on CD4+ T cells from PBMCs cultured without peptide, taken before COVID-19 vaccination. These receptor sequences come from a human donor who received a COVID-19 vaccine.

V is TRBV6-5 and J is TRBJ2-1; TRBD1 or TRBD2 may be the D gene (5 bases each). Germline V gene sequence: CDR1 MNHEY, CDR2 SVGAGI. The ends were cut back, 2 bases at V and 7 bases at J, with 15 bases in the middle. The CDR3 has 15 amino acids. DNA for the CDR3: TGTGCCAGCAGTTACGGGGGAGACCTGGGGAATGAGCAGTTCTTC. Translating it yields CASSYGGDLGNEQFF.

The V and J genes are TRBV4-1 and TRBJ1-2; D ambiguous. Trimming took 0 bases from V and 4 from J, leaving 21 bases between them. The CDR3 is 18 residues long. Germline CDR1 is MGHRA and CDR2 is YSYEKL. CDR3 bases: TGCGCCAGCAGCCAAGATGGATTTGGGCAGGCTCGGATCTATGGCTACACCTTC. Amino acids: CASSQDGFGQARIYGYTF.

The rearrangement uses TRBV6-2 or TRBV6-3 and TRBJ2-5; D not certain. The CDR3 covers 12 residues. Trimming took off 4 bases at V and 1 base at J, with 4 bases between the two ends. The germline CDR1 and CDR2 sequences are MNHEY and SVGEGT. In DNA, the CDR3 is TGTGCCAGCAGTTTTATCCAAGAGACCCAGTACTTC. It specifies CASSFIQETQYF.

As to this clone: The sample contains more than one DNA sequence encoding this CDR3. This chain links TRBV5-1 with TRBJ1-4; D gene ambiguous. From germline, CDR1 is SGHRS and CDR2 YFSETQ. CDR3 length equals 15 residues. With 0 bases removed from V and 0 bases from J, the gap between germline ends came to 6 bases. The CDR3 reads CASSLAGATNEKLFF. CDR3 sequence (DNA): TGCGCCAGCAGCTTGGCCGGTGCAACTAATGAAAAACTGTTTTTT.